This T cell receptor (beta chain) was profiled in a study of blood T cell repertoires in COVID-19. The wider study: Researchers got acute and convalescent COVID-19 samples from the United States, Italy and Spain.

Produced via immunoSEQ multiplex PCR; TCRdb's table is partial and in-frame only. The data contain 250,000 to 300,000 clones, 80% to 90% of them singletons. The V gene's germline CDR1 is MGHRA and CDR2 YSYEKL. The CDR3 covers 17 residues. V lost 0 bases and J lost 4; bases outside the gene matches: 9. This chain uses TRBV4-1 with TRBJ1-2, with 9 nucleotides matching TRBD1. This sequence originates from a woman in her fifties or sixties who had recovered from COVID-19. What was sequenced was PBMCs or T cells enriched from blood (not recorded which). DNA of the CDR3: TGCGCCAGCAGCCAAGAGGGAATCGGGACAGGGCGCTATGGCTACACCTTC. It yields the protein CASSQEGIGTGRYGYTF.